Listed below are T cell receptor beta chains from one sample, sequenced in a study of OX40 agonist ivuxolimab in advanced cancers. The method was immunoSEQ multiplex PCR; TCRdb's version includes in-frame clones alone and lacks a portion of them. The repertoire has about 160,000 clones, around 94% of them found once; the top ten carry around 0.28%. The sample was CD4+ or CD8+ T cells sorted from blood, taken in a trial of the OX40 agonist ivuxolimab. Receptors were obtained from an adult with an advanced solid tumor such as melanoma, head and neck, liver or kidney cancer. CDR3s include the opening cysteine and the closing phenylalanine or tryptophan. Each record gives: D gene, J gene, V gene, clone size, CDR3 protein. A D gene is named only where the DNA matches it firmly. Only part of the rows carry a size: once, few, many, or a class if the clone is expanded.

d_gene: .; j_gene: TRBJ2-2; v_gene: TRBV30; abundance: .; CDR3aa: CAWSRGPGELFF
d_gene: .; j_gene: TRBJ1-2; v_gene: TRBV28; abundance: few; CDR3aa: CASGGGYTF
d_gene: .; j_gene: TRBJ1-4; v_gene: TRBV18; abundance: .; CDR3aa: CASSHQGGDEKLFF
d_gene: .; j_gene: TRBJ1-2; v_gene: TRBV7-2; abundance: .; CDR3aa: CASSWRGEHYGYTF
d_gene: .; j_gene: TRBJ1-1; v_gene: TRBV5-5; abundance: once; CDR3aa: CASSFVNTEAFF
d_gene: .; j_gene: TRBJ1-6; v_gene: TRBV7-2; abundance: .; CDR3aa: CASSAGGRRDSPLHF
d_gene: TRBD1; j_gene: TRBJ2-3; v_gene: TRBV19; abundance: .; CDR3aa: CASQTGGARDTQYF
d_gene: .; j_gene: TRBJ1-4; v_gene: TRBV25-1; abundance: .; CDR3aa: CASSPRGLSNEKLFF
d_gene: .; j_gene: TRBJ2-1; v_gene: TRBV7-9; abundance: .; CDR3aa: CASSLTRLVRDNEQFF
d_gene: .; j_gene: .; v_gene: TRBV2; abundance: .; CDR3aa: CASSGVGGLSYEQYF
d_gene: .; j_gene: TRBJ2-7; v_gene: TRBV20-1; abundance: .; CDR3aa: CSAAHWEQYF
d_gene: .; j_gene: TRBJ1-5; v_gene: TRBV10-2; abundance: .; CDR3aa: CASSESGLKRSYQPQHF
d_gene: .; j_gene: TRBJ2-5; v_gene: TRBV5-1; abundance: .; CDR3aa: CASSPLGVETQYF